The clone carrying this T cell receptor (beta chain) was found once. Its specificity is unknown. One end of the junction varies from germline; a read error may be responsible. The sample is drawn from a study of response to subunit inactivated influenza vaccine. Study-wide results and caveats: There was a suggestion from the authors that each seasonal influenza vaccination recruits few new T cells.

In TCRdb, the RT-PCR reads were re-called with MiXCR into one record per CDR3 protein. The data contain approximately 680,000 distinct CDR3 sequences, 15% to 19% of them seen just once; the ten biggest clones take up approximately 10%. The germline CDR1 and CDR2 sequences are SQVTM and ANQGSEA. The CDR3 is made up of 8 amino acids. The sequencing used PBMCs from blood, collected about 13 days after vaccination. This receptor was identified in a man aged 45-60 years who received an inactivated influenza vaccine. The rearrangement joins TRBV29-1 to TRBJ2-3; D gene ambiguous. As DNA, the CDR3 is TGCAGCGTTGGGCCCAACGATTTT. It is translated as CSVGPNDF.